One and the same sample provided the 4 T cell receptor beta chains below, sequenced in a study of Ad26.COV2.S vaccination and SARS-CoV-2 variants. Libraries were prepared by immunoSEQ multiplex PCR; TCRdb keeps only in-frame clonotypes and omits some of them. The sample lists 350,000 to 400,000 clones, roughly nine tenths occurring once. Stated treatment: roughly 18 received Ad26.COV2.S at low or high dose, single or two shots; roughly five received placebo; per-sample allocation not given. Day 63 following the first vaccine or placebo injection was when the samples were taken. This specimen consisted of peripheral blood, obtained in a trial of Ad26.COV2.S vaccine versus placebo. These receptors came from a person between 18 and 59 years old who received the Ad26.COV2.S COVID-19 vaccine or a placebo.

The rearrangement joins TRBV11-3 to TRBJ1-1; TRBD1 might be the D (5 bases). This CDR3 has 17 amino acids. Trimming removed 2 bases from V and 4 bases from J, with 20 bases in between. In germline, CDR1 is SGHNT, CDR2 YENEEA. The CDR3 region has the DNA TGTGCCAGCAGCTTATGCCGGGTTGGTGAGGGGTGCACTGAAGCTTTCTTT. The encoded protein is CASSLCRVGEGCTEAFF.

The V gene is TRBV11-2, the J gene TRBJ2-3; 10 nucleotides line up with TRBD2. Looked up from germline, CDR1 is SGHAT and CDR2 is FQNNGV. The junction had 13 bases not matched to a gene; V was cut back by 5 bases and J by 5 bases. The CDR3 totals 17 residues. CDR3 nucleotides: TGTGCCAGCAGCCCCCATGGGAGCGGGGGGGCAGGAGATACGCAGTATTTT. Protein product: CASSPHGSGGAGDTQYF.

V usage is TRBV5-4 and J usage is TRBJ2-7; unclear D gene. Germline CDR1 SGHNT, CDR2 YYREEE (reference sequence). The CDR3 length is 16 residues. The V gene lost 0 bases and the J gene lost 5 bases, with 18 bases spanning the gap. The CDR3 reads CASSLAGALGPHEQYF. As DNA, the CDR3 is TGTGCCAGCAGCTTGGCTGGTGCCCTAGGTCCCCACGAGCAGTACTTC. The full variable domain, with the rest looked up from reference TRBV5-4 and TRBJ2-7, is ETGVTQSPTHLIKTRGQQVTLRCSSQSGHNTVSWYQQALGQGPQFIFQYYREEENGRGNFPPRFSGLQFPNYSSELNVNALELDDSALYLCASSLAGALGPHEQYFGPGTRLTVT.

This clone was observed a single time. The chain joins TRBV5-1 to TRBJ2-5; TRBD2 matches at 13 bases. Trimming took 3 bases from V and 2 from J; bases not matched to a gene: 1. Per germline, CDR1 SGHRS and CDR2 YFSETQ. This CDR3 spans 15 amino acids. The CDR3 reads CASSSTSGGQETQYF. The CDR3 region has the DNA TGCGCCAGCAGCTCGACTAGCGGGGGGCAAGAGACCCAGTACTTC. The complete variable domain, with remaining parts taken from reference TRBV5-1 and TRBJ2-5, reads KAGVTQTPRYLIKTRGQQVTLSCSPISGHRSVSWYQQTPGQGLQFLFEYFSETQRNKGNFPGRFSGRQFSNSRSEMNVSTLELGDSALYLCASSSTSGGQETQYFGPGTRLLVL.